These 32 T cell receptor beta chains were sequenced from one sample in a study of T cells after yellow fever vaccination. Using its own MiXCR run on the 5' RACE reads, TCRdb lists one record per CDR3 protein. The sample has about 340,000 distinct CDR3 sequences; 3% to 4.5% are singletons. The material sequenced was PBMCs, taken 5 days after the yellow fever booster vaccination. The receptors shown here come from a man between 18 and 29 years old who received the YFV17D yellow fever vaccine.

For the CDR3, the DNA is TGTGCCAGCAGTGATGACACCCCTGAGACCCAGTACTTC. Encoded protein: CASSDDTPETQYF. The rearrangement uses TRBV2 and TRBJ2-5; D not resolved. CDR1 SNHLY and CDR2 FYNNEI come from the germline V gene. The CDR3 consists of 13 residues. V shed 3 bases and J shed 5 bases, with 10 bases lying between them. Combining the CDR3 with reference TRBV2 and TRBJ2-5 gives the whole variable domain EPEVTQTPSHQVTQMGQEVILRCVPISNHLYFYWYRQILGQKVEFLVSFYNNEISEKSEIFDDQFSVERPDGSNFTLKIRSTKLEDSAMYFCASSDDTPETQYFGPGTRLLVL.

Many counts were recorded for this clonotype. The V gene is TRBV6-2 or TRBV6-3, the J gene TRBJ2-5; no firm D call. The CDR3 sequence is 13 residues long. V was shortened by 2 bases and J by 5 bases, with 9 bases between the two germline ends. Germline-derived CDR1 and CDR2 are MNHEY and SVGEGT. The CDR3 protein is CASSYRHGETQYF. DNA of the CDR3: TGTGCCAGCAGTTACCGACACGGCGAGACCCAGTACTTC.

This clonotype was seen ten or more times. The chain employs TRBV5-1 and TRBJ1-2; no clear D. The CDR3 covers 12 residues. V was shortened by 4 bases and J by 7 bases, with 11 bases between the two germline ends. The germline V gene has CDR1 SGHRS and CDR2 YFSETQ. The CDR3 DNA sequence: TGCGCCAGCAGCCCCAACGACGGTGGCTACACCTTC. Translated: CASSPNDGGYTF.

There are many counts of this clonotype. This CDR3 is CASSAGQNTQYF. Written as DNA, the CDR3 is TGCGCCAGCAGCGCGGGACAGAATACGCAGTATTTT. The rearrangement joins TRBV5-1 to TRBJ2-3, with a weak D call TRBD1 (7 bases). Germline V gives CDR1 SGHRS, CDR2 YFSETQ. The CDR3 contains 12 residues. Trimming removed 4 bases from V and 7 bases from J, with 10 bases in between.

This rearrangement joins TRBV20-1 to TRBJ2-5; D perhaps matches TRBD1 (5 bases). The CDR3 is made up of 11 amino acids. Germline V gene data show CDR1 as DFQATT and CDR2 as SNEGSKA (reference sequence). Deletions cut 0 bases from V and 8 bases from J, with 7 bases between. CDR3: CSAREGVTQYF. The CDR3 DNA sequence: TGCAGTGCTAGAGAAGGGGTAACCCAGTACTTC.

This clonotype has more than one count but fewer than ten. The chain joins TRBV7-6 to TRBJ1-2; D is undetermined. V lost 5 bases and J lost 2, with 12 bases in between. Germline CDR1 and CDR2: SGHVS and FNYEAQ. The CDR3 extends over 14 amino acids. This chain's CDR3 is CASSHGGQNYGYTF. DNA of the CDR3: TGTGCCAGCAGCCACGGCGGGCAGAACTATGGCTACACCTTC.

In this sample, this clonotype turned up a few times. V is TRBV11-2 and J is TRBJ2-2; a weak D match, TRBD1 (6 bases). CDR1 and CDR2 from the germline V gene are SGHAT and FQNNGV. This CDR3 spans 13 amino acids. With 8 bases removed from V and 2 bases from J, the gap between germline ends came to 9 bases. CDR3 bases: TGTGCCAGCTTACAGGGAAACACCGGGGAGCTGTTTTTT. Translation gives CASLQGNTGELFF.

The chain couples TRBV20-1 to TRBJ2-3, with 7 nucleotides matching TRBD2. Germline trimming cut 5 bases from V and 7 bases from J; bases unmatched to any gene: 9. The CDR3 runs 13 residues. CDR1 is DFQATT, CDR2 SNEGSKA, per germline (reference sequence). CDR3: CSADGMTSHTQYF. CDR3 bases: TGCAGTGCTGACGGAATGACTAGCCATACGCAGTATTTT.

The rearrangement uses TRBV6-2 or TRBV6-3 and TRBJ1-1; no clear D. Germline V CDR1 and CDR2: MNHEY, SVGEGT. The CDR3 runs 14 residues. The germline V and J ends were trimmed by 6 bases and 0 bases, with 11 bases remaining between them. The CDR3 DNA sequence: TGTGCCAGCAGACCTTATTGGATGAACACTGAAGCTTTCTTT. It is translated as CASRPYWMNTEAFF.

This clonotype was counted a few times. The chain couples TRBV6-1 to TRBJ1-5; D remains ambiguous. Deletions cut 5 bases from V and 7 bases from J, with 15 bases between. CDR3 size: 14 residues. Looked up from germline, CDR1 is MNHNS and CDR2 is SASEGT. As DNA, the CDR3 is TGTGCCAGCAGTCCGGCGCGGCCGGACCAGCCCCAGCATTTT. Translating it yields CASSPARPDQPQHF.

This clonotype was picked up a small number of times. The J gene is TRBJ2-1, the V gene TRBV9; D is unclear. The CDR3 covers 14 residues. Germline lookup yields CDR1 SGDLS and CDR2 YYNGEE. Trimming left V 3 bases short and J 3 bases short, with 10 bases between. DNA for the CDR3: TGTGCCAGCAGCGCCCCCCGAGTCTACAATGAGCAGTTCTTC. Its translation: CASSAPRVYNEQFF.

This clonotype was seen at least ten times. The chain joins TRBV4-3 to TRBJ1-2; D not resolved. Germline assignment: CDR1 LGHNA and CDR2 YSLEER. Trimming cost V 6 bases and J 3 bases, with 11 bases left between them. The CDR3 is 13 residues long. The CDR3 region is CASSNGAHYGYTF. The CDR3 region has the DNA TGCGCCAGCAGTAACGGAGCGCACTATGGCTACACCTTC.

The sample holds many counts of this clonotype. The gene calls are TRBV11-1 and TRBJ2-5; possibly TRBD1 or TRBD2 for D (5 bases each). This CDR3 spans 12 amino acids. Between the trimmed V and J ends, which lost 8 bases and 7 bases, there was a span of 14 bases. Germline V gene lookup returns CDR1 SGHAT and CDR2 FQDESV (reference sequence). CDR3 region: CASSDKSGTQYF. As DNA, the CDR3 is TGTGCCAGCTCGGACAAAAGCGGGACCCAGTACTTC. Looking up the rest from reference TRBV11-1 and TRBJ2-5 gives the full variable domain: EAEVAQSPRYKITEKSQAVAFWCDPISGHATLYWYRQILGQGPELLVQFQDESVVDDSQLPKDRFSAERLKGVDSTLKIQPAELGDSAMYLCASSDKSGTQYFGPGTRLLVL.

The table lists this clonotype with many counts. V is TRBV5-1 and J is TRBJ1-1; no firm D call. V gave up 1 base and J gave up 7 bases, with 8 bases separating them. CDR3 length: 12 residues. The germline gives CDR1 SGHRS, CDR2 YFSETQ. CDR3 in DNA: TGCGCCAGCAGCTTGTTCGAGAATGAAGCTTTCTTT. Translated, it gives CASSLFENEAFF.

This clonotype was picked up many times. The CDR3 here is CASSLEPGQVITGELFF. Here the CDR3 DNA reads TGCGCCAGCAGCTTGGAGCCGGGACAGGTGATTACCGGGGAGCTGTTTTTT. This chain connects TRBV5-1 to TRBJ2-2, with 8 bases identical to TRBD1. The CDR3 loop spans 17 amino acids. Trimming removed 0 bases from V and 5 bases from J; junction bases left unmatched: 9. Germline V gives CDR1 SGHRS, CDR2 YFSETQ.

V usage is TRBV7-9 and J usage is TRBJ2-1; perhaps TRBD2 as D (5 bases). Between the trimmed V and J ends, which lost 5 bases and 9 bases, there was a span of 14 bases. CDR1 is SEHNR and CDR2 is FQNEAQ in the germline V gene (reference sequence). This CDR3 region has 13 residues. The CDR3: CASSGERASEQFF. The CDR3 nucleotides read TGTGCCAGCAGCGGCGAGAGGGCAAGTGAGCAGTTCTTC.

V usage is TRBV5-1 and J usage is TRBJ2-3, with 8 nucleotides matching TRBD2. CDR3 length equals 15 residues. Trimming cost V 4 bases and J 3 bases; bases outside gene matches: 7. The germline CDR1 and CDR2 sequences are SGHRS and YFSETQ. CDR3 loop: CASSRGGHNTDTQYF. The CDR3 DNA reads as TGCGCCAGCAGCCGGGGGGGCCACAATACAGATACGCAGTATTTT.

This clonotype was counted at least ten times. Here the CDR3 reads CASSTRMGGELFF. The CDR3 DNA follows: TGTGCCAGCAGCACCCGGATGGGCGGGGAGCTGTTTTTT. The V gene is TRBV7-2, the J gene TRBJ2-2; D gene uncertain. Trimming shortened V by 5 bases and J by 7 bases, and 11 bases separated the two germline ends. Looked up from germline, CDR1 is SGHTA and CDR2 is FQGNSA. The CDR3 covers 13 residues.

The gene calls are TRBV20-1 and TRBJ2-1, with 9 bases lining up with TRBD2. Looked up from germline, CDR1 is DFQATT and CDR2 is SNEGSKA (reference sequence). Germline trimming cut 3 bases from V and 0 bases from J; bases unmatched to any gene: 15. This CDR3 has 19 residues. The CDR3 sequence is CSASRAKRGEDSSYNEQFF. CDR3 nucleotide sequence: TGCAGTGCTAGTAGGGCAAAGCGGGGGGAAGATAGCTCCTACAATGAGCAGTTCTTC.

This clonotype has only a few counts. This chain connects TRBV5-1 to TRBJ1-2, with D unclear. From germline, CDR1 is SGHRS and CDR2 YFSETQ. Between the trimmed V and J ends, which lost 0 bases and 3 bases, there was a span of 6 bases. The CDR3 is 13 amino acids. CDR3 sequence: CASSLDDDYGYTF. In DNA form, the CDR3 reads TGCGCCAGCAGCTTGGATGACGACTATGGCTACACCTTC.

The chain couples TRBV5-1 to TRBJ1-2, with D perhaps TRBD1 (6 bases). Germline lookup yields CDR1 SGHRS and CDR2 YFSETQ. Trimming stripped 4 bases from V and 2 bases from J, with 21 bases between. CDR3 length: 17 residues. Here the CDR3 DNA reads TGCGCCAGCAGCCCGGGGGCTTACAGGGCTCCGAACTATGGCTACACCTTC. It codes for CASSPGAYRAPNYGYTF.

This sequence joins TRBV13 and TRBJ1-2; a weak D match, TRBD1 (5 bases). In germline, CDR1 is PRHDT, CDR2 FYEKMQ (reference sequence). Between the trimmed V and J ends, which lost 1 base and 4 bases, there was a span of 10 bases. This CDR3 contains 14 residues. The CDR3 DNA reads TGTGCCAGCAGCTTAGTAGGGGCCTCCTATGGCTACACCTTC. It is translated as CASSLVGASYGYTF.

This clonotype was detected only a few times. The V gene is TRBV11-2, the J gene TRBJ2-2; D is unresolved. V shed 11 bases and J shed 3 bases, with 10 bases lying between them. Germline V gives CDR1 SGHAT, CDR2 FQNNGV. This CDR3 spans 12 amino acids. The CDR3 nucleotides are TGTGCCGGATCTGTGTACACCGGGGAGCTGTTTTTT. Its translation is CAGSVYTGELFF.

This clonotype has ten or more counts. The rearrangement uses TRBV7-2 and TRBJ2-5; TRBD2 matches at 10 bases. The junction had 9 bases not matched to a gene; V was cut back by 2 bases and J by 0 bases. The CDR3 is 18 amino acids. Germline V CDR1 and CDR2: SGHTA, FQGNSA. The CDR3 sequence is CASSLSSSGGPYQETQYF. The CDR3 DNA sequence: TGTGCCAGCAGCTTATCGTCTAGCGGGGGCCCGTACCAAGAGACCCAGTACTTC.

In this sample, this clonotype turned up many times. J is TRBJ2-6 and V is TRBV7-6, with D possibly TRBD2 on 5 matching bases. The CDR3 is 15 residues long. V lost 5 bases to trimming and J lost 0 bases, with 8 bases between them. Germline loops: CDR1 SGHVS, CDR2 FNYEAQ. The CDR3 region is CASSPGSSGANVLTF. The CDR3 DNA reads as TGTGCCAGCAGCCCGGGAAGCTCTGGGGCCAACGTCCTGACTTTC.

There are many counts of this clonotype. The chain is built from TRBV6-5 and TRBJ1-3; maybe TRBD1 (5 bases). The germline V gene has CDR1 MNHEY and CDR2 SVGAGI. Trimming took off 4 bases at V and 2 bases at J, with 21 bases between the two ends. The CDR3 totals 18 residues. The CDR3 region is CASSFTSGGSVAGNTIYF. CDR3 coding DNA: TGTGCCAGCAGTTTTACCTCGGGGGGTTCTGTCGCTGGAAACACCATATATTTT.

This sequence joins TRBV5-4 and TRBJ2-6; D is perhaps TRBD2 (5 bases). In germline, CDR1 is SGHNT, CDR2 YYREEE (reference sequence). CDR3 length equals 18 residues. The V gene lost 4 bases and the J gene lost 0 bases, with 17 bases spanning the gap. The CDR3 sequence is CASSSRPAVVSGANVLTF. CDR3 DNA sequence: TGTGCCAGCAGCAGTAGGCCAGCGGTGGTCTCTGGGGCCAACGTCCTGACTTTC.

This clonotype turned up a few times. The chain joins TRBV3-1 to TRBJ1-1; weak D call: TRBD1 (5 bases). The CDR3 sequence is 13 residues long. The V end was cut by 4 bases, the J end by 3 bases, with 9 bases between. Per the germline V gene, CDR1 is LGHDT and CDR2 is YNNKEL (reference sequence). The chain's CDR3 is CASSRMGDTEAFF. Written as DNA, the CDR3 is TGTGCCAGCAGCCGAATGGGGGACACTGAAGCTTTCTTT.

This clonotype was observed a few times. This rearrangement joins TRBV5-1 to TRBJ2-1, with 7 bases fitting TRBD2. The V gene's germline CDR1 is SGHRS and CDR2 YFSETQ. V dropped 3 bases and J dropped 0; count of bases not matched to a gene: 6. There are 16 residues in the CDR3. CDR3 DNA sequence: TGCGCCAGCAGCTCTTCACTAGCGAGCTCCTACAATGAGCAGTTCTTC. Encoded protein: CASSSSLASSYNEQFF.

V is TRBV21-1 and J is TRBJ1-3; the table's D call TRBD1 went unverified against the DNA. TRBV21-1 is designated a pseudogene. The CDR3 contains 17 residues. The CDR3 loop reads CASSNRGAADRGNTIYF. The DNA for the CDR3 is TGTGCCAGCAGCAACCGCGGGGCAGCCGACCGGGGAAACACCATATATTTT.

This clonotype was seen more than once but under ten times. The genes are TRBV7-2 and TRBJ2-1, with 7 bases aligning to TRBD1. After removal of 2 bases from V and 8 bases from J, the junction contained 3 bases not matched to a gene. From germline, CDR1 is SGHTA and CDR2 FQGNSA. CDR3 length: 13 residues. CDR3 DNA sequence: TGTGCCAGCAGCTTAAAAGGGGGCGATGAGCAGTTCTTC. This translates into CASSLKGGDEQFF.

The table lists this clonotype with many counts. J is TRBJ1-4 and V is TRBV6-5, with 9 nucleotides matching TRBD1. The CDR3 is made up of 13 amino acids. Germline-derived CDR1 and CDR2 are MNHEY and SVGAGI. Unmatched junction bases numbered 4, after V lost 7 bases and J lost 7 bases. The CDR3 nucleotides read TGTGCCAGCAAGAGGACAGGGGTTGAAAAACTGTTTTTT. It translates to CASKRTGVEKLFF.